This TCR beta chain appears in the sequencing data of a study of blood T cell repertoires in COVID-19. About the study: Samples taken during acute and convalescent COVID-19 were collected in the United States, Italy and Spain. T cells, B-cell-depleted T cells, or PBMCs provided the cDNA or gDNA that served as material.

Profiling relied on immunoSEQ multiplex PCR, and the TCRdb table lists in-frame clones only, not all of them. This sample has about 140,000 clones, with roughly four fifths found just once. The CDR3 has 13 amino acids. V was shortened by 0 bases and J by 3 bases, with 6 bases between the two germline ends. Germline CDR1 SGDLS, CDR2 YYNGEE. Enrolled through a virtual design, the participants were between 18 and 89 years of age and came from 24 US areas. The sample taken for sequencing was PBMCs or T cells enriched from blood (not recorded which). The source of this sequence is a woman aged 45-65 years with acute COVID-19. The chain carries TRBV9 and TRBJ1-1; D unresolved. This chain's CDR3 is CASSVVSDTEAFF. CDR3 nucleotide sequence: TGTGCCAGCAGCGTAGTTTCAGACACTGAAGCTTTCTTT.